These 23 T cell receptor beta chains originate from one sample sequenced in a study of T-cell reconstitution after alpha-beta-depleted transplantation in children. TCRbeta library construction was performed incorporating unique molecular identifiers. From the PCR reads, TCRdb called clonotypes with MiXCR, one entry per CDR3 protein. The sample lists about 830,000 distinct CDR3 sequences; around 15% were seen once. Specimen: PBMCs, mostly from graft donor cells, collected 360 days after TCRalphabeta/CD19-depleted stem cell transplant. The receptors were sampled from a male patient younger than 18 who had a stem cell transplant for acute lymphoblastic leukemia, so the T cells may come from the graft donor.

J is TRBJ1-1 and V is TRBV11-1; D ambiguous. V shed 3 bases and J shed 3 bases, with 11 bases lying between them. Germline V gene lookup returns CDR1 SGHAT and CDR2 FQDESV (reference sequence). This CDR3 spans 14 amino acids. The CDR3 reads CASSFKGRDTEAFF. CDR3 sequence (DNA): TGTGCCAGCAGCTTTAAGGGCCGGGACACTGAAGCTTTCTTT.

This clonotype has a handful of counts. The V and J genes are TRBV11-2 and TRBJ2-1; no clear D gene. Trimming removed 4 bases at V and 1 base at J, with 8 bases between. The germline V gene has CDR1 SGHAT and CDR2 FQNNGV. The CDR3 extends over 14 amino acids. The CDR3 DNA reads TGTGCCAGCAGCTCTTTAAGGTCCTACAATGAGCAGTTCTTC. Encoded protein: CASSSLRSYNEQFF.

There are many counts of this clonotype. The chain links TRBV29-1 to TRBJ2-7; unclear D gene. Deletions cut 3 bases from V and 0 bases from J, with 12 bases between. The CDR3 extends over 14 amino acids. From germline, CDR1 is SQVTM and CDR2 ANQGSEA. The CDR3 spells CSVEARESSYEQYF. The CDR3 bases are TGCAGCGTTGAGGCAAGGGAAAGCTCCTACGAGCAGTACTTC.

The CDR3 nucleotides are TGTGCCACCAGCAGAGATTACGGTCCGAGGAACACTGAAGCTTTCTTT. The encoded protein is CATSRDYGPRNTEAFF. This rearrangement joins TRBV15 to TRBJ1-1; D gene unclear. Germline V gives CDR1 LNHNV, CDR2 YYDKDF (reference sequence). Trimming pared 0 bases from V and 1 base from J, leaving 12 bases between. The CDR3 has 16 amino acids.

This clonotype showed up many times. The chain carries TRBV5-1 and TRBJ2-5, with 10 bases fitting TRBD1. The CDR3 is 12 residues long. Germline V gene sequence: CDR1 SGHRS, CDR2 YFSETQ. V was clipped by 8 bases and J by 3 bases; unmatched bases: 1. CDR3 protein: CASGQGEETQYF. The CDR3 nucleotides read TGCGCCAGTGGACAGGGGGAAGAGACCCAGTACTTC.

The V and J genes are TRBV29-1 and TRBJ2-1; D call uncertain. Trimming left V 6 bases short and J 8 bases short, with 8 bases between. The germline V gene encodes CDR1 SQVTM and CDR2 ANQGSEA. The CDR3 totals 10 residues. The CDR3 coding sequence is TGCAGCGTACCCGTCCATGAGCAGTTCTTC. Translating gives CSVPVHEQFF.

A note on this clonotype: A much more abundant neighbour one base away suggests this may be a read error. The chain has TRBV15 and TRBJ1-5; 11 bases fit TRBD1. The CDR3 is 16 residues long. The germline CDR1 and CDR2 sequences are LNHNV and YYDKDF (reference sequence). CDR3 amino acids: CATSRAGQGANQPHHF. CDR3 nucleotide sequence: TGTGCCACCAGCAGAGCAGGACAGGGGGCCAATCAGCCCCACCATTTT.

The table lists this clonotype with many counts. This chain links TRBV20-1 with TRBJ1-6, with D tentatively TRBD1 (5 bases). Per the germline V gene, CDR1 is DFQATT and CDR2 is SNEGSKA (reference sequence). The CDR3 is made up of 14 amino acids. Trimming removed 0 bases from V and 10 bases from J, with 13 bases in between. The chain's CDR3 is CSARDFRAWSPLHF. In DNA, the CDR3 is TGCAGTGCTAGAGATTTCAGGGCTTGGTCACCCCTCCACTTT.

This clonotype was recorded at least ten times. The rearrangement uses TRBV5-1 and TRBJ2-7; TRBD2 matches at 7 bases. V lost 4 bases to trimming and J lost 3 bases; unmatched junction nucleotides: 7. The CDR3 is 14 residues long. The germline CDR1 and CDR2 sequences are SGHRS and YFSETQ. The CDR3 nucleotides are TGCGCCAGCAGCATTAGCGGGCCTCTCTACGAGCAGTACTTC. Amino acids: CASSISGPLYEQYF.

This chain connects TRBV12-3 or TRBV12-4 to TRBJ2-6; a possible D gene is TRBD2 (5 bases). Trimming took off 6 bases at V and 3 bases at J, with 18 bases between the two ends. There are 17 residues in the CDR3. This CDR3 is CASRGFRWRNGANVLTF. In DNA form, the CDR3 reads TGTGCCAGCAGGGGGTTCAGATGGAGGAATGGGGCCAACGTCCTGACTTTC.

This clonotype was counted ten times or more. The rearrangement joins TRBV5-1 to TRBJ2-5; the D call may be TRBD1 or TRBD2 (5 bases each). This CDR3 region has 13 residues. Trimming pared 4 bases from V and 5 bases from J, leaving 12 bases between. Germline V CDR1 and CDR2: SGHRS, YFSETQ. The CDR3 loop reads CASSMGRRETQYF. The CDR3 DNA sequence: TGCGCCAGCAGCATGGGACGTCGGGAGACCCAGTACTTC.

Remarks on this clonotype: This may be a read error: a much more frequent sequence differs by one nucleotide. V gene TRBV29-1 combines with J gene TRBJ2-2, with a tentative D call TRBD2 (5 bases). Germline values: CDR1 SQVTM, CDR2 ANQGSEA. The CDR3 sequence is 13 residues long. CDR3 in DNA: TGCAGCGTTCGCCAGAGCAACACCGGGGATCTGTTTTTT. It codes for CSVRQSNTGDLFF.

This clonotype was seen more than once but under ten times. The chain joins TRBV20-1 to TRBJ2-7; D is possibly TRBD2 (6 bases). The CDR3 spans 16 residues. Germline CDR1 reads DFQATT; CDR2 reads SNEGSKA (reference sequence). The V end was cut by 0 bases, the J end by 5 bases, with 20 bases between. The CDR3 bases are TGCAGTGCTAGAGAGCCGGGGGACTCCTGGGAGGACGAGCAGTACTTC. Translating it yields CSAREPGDSWEDEQYF.

The chain uses TRBV2 and TRBJ2-2, with 7 bases identical to TRBD1. CDR1 SNHLY and CDR2 FYNNEI come from the germline V gene. Trimming removed 6 bases from V and 4 bases from J; junction bases left unmatched: 11. This CDR3 is 16 amino acids long. This CDR3 is CASRGDRVGSTGELFF. The CDR3 nucleotides are TGTGCCAGCAGAGGCGACAGGGTGGGGAGCACCGGGGAGCTGTTTTTT. Filled out from reference TRBV2 and TRBJ2-2, the complete variable domain reads EPEVTQTPSHQVTQMGQEVILRCVPISNHLYFYWYRQILGQKVEFLVSFYNNEISEKSEIFDDQFSVERPDGSNFTLKIRSTKLEDSAMYFCASRGDRVGSTGELFFGEGSRLTVL.

This clonotype appeared a single time. This sequence joins TRBV4-2 and TRBJ2-7, with D perhaps assigned TRBD1 or TRBD2 (5 bases each). The CDR3 covers 16 residues. Trimming cost V 1 base and J 2 bases, with 15 bases left between them. CDR1 is LGHNA, CDR2 YNFKEQ, per germline. In DNA form, the CDR3 reads TGTGCCAGCAGCCAAGCGGCACCGGGGCGCGCCTACGAGCAGTACTTC. Translation gives CASSQAAPGRAYEQYF.

The sample holds a few counts of this clonotype. V and J are TRBV20-1 and TRBJ2-1; a weak D match, TRBD2 (6 bases). This CDR3 is built from 12 residues. V was shortened by 6 bases and J by 4 bases, with 10 bases between the two germline ends. Germline assignment: CDR1 DFQATT and CDR2 SNEGSKA (reference sequence). CDR3 sequence (DNA): TGCAGTGCCTCGGGACTTTACAATGAGCAGTTCTTC. Protein product: CSASGLYNEQFF.

This clonotype was found a few times. The chain joins TRBV29-1 to TRBJ2-2; 10 bases are a match to TRBD2. The junction had 6 bases not matched to a gene; V was cut back by 4 bases and J by 4 bases. The CDR3 sequence is 15 residues long. Per the germline V gene, CDR1 is SQVTM and CDR2 is ANQGSEA. The CDR3 reads CSVVGAGGFTGELFF. The DNA for the CDR3 is TGCAGCGTTGTTGGAGCGGGAGGGTTCACCGGGGAGCTGTTTTTT.

Regarding this clonotype: This could be a read error, since a much larger clone is one nucleotide away. The chain carries TRBV29-1 and TRBJ2-7; 7 bases agree with TRBD1. Germline loops: CDR1 SQVTM, CDR2 ANQGSEA. CDR3 size: 14 residues. Trimming at V came to 6 bases and at J to 1 base, leaving 9 bases not matched to a gene. The CDR3 nucleotides are TGCAGCGTGGCCGTGACAGGGATTTCCTACGAGCAGTACTTC. Its protein is CSVAVTGISYEQYF.

The V and J genes are TRBV2 and TRBJ2-7; D might be TRBD1 (6 bases). Germline values: CDR1 SNHLY, CDR2 FYNNEI. CDR3 length equals 15 residues. V lost 5 bases and J 0 bases, leaving 14 bases between the germline ends. The CDR3 protein is CASSPHRASSYEQYF. The CDR3, as DNA: TGTGCCAGCAGTCCCCACAGGGCCAGCTCCTACGAGCAGTACTTC.

This clonotype showed up just a few times. The chain recombines TRBV5-1 with TRBJ2-5, with D hard to call. Per the germline V gene, CDR1 is SGHRS and CDR2 is YFSETQ. This CDR3 has 13 residues. Trimming took 0 bases from V and 5 from J, leaving 8 bases between them. The CDR3 spells CASSLEQAETQYF. CDR3 nucleotide sequence: TGCGCCAGCAGCTTGGAACAAGCGGAGACCCAGTACTTC.

This clonotype showed up many times. This chain links TRBV7-2 with TRBJ2-7; TRBD1 aligns across 8 bases. The CDR3 has 13 amino acids. Germline trimming cut 6 bases from V and 5 bases from J; bases unmatched to any gene: 6. Looked up from germline, CDR1 is SGHTA and CDR2 is FQGNSA. CDR3 DNA: TGTGCCAGCAGGGACAGGGTTACCCACGAGCAGTACTTC. This gives the protein CASRDRVTHEQYF.

V and J are TRBV20-1 and TRBJ1-2; D not resolved. Germline V gene lookup returns CDR1 DFQATT and CDR2 SNEGSKA (reference sequence). The CDR3 runs to 14 residues. Trimming left V 2 bases short and J 5 bases short, with 15 bases between. CDR3 amino acids: CSARPDTPAYGYTF. DNA for the CDR3: TGCAGTGCTAGACCTGACACACCCGCGTATGGCTACACCTTC.

This clonotype was seen more than once but under ten times. The chain carries TRBV10-2 and TRBJ2-7, with a possible D match to TRBD1 (5 bases). The CDR3 covers 17 residues. Germline V CDR1 and CDR2: WSHSY, SAAADI. V gave up 1 base and J gave up 0 bases, with 16 bases separating them. CDR3 coding DNA: TGCGCCAGCAGTGAGTTCAGGGCCGGCTGGAGCTCCTACGAGCAGTACTTC. Its translation is CASSEFRAGWSSYEQYF.